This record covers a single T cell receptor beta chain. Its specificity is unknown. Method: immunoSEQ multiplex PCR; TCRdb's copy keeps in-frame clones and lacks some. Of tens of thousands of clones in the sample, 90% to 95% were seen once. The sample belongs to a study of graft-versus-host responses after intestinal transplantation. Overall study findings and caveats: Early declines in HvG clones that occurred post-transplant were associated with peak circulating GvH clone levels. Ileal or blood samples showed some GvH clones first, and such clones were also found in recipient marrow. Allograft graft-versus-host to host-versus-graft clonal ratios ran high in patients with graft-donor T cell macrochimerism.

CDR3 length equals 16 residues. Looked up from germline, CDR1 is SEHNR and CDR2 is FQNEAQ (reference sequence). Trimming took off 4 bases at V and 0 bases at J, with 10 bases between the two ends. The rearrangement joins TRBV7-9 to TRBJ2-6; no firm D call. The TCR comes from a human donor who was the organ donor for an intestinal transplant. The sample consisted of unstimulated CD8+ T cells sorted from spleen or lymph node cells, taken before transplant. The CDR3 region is CASSSILNSGANVLTF. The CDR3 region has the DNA TGTGCCAGCAGCTCCATATTAAACTCTGGGGCCAACGTCCTGACTTTC.